This TCR beta chain was sequenced during a study of control samples from healthy donors and cancer patients. Some clones are missing from TCRdb's copy, which holds only in-frame ones; the method was immunoSEQ multiplex PCR. The sample carries roughly 150,000 clones, about 91% recorded once. J was trimmed by 11 bases and V by 4 bases; bases with no gene match: 7. Looked up from germline, CDR1 is SGHDT and CDR2 is YYEEEE. CDR3 length equals 14 residues. The source is a man aged 18 to 35 in good health. The specimen was blood. J is TRBJ2-3 and V is TRBV5-6; 13 bases align to TRBD2. This CDR3 is CASSLGLAGKVQYF. The CDR3 nucleotides are TGTGCCAGCAGCCTGGGACTAGCGGGGAAGGTGCAGTATTTT.